This T cell receptor (beta chain) was recovered during a study of cytomegalovirus exposure and HLA in healthy donors. General study points: Immune exposure information comprised only CMV serostatus. In a later analysis, common viral pathogens appeared linked to several of the most significant clusters. TRBV6-2, TRBV6-3 and some other V segments were excluded as indistinguishable.

With regard to this clone: Its antigen is as yet unknown.

With 60 Vbeta and 13 Jbeta primers, the PCR was carried out. The repertoire was sequenced with immunoSEQ multiplex PCR; TCRdb's copy has only in-frame clones and lacks some. The data show about 130,000 clones, over 9.5% seen once. Trimming removed 1 base at V and 5 bases at J, with 11 bases between. The CDR3 runs 14 residues. Germline V gene data show CDR1 as SGHVS and CDR2 as FNYEAQ. The sequence was collected from a woman aged 18 to 35 in good health and CMV-seropositive. The chain combines TRBV7-6 with TRBJ2-5, with D unresolved. The source material was PBMCs. The CDR3 nucleotides are TGTGCCAGCAGCTTAGAGGTCAGCGTGGAGACCCAGTACTTC. Its protein product is CASSLEVSVETQYF. Together with reference TRBV7-6 and TRBJ2-5, the CDR3 gives the full variable domain: GAGVSQSPRYKVTKRGQDVALRCDPISGHVSLYWYRQALGQGPEFLTYFNYEAQQDKSGLPNDRFSAERPEGSISTLTIQRTEQRDSAMYRCASSLEVSVETQYFGPGTRLLVL.